A selection of T cell receptor beta chains follows, all from one sample in a study of blood T cell repertoires in COVID-19. Method: immunoSEQ multiplex PCR; TCRdb's copy keeps in-frame clones and lacks some. The sample includes 250,000 or so clones, 80% to 90% of them seen just once. The sample was peripheral blood. These receptors all stem from a woman under 40 with active or convalescent COVID-19. The CDR3 runs from the conserved cysteine through the conserved F or W. The D gene is left open where the match is weak. Clone size appears in some rows only: once, few, many, or a class for an expanded clone.

TRBV2	TRBD1	TRBJ1-6	NA	CASSVSGQGNSDSPLHF	TGTGCCAGCAGTGTTAGTGGACAGGGTAACAGTGATTCACCCCTCCACTTT
TRBV30	NA	TRBJ1-2	once	CAGPTGSHYGYTF	TGTGCCGGTCCGACGGGTTCGCACTATGGCTACACCTTC
TRBV28	NA	TRBJ1-5	once	CASSSIRSPQHF	TGTGCCAGCAGTTCTATCCGATCGCCCCAGCATTTT
TRBV15	NA	TRBJ1-6	NA	CATSRAGVNNSPLHF	TGTGCCACCAGCAGAGCGGGAGTTAATAATTCACCCCTCCACTTT
TRBV15	NA	TRBJ2-2	NA	CATSKEGGVGAGELFF	TGTGCCACCAGCAAAGAAGGCGGGGTTGGGGCCGGGGAACTGTTTTTT
TRBV7-3	NA	TRBJ1-3	NA	CAREGAGPYSGNTIYF	TGTGCCAGGGAAGGGGCAGGACCCTACTCTGGAAACACCATATATTTT
TRBV2	TRBD1	TRBJ2-1	once	CASSESRQGRWNEQFF	TGTGCCAGCAGTGAATCCCGACAGGGAAGGTGGAATGAGCAGTTCTTC
TRBV30	TRBD1	TRBJ1-6	NA	CAWSEKQGNNSPLHF	TGTGCCTGGAGTGAGAAACAGGGGAATAATTCACCCCTCCACTTT
TRBV4-3	NA	TRBJ2-6	once	CASSRNRVGDSGANVLTF	TGCGCCAGCAGCCGGAACAGGGTTGGAGACTCTGGGGCCAACGTCCTGACTTTC
TRBV3-1/TRBV3-2	TRBD2	TRBJ2-2	NA	CASSPPSQAGGPHTGELFF	TGTGCCAGCAGCCCACCCTCCCAAGCGGGGGGGCCTCACACCGGGGAGCTGTTTTTT
TRBV5-1	TRBD1	TRBJ1-5	NA	CASSVAGGAPQHF	TGCGCCAGCAGCGTCGCAGGGGGCGCGCCCCAGCATTTT
TRBV11-1	TRBD1	TRBJ1-1	NA	CASSWGTGINTEAFF	TGTGCCAGCAGCTGGGGGACAGGGATAAACACTGAAGCTTTCTTT
TRBV19	TRBD1	TRBJ2-6	NA	CASRRGRGQGSSGANVLTF	TGTGCCAGTAGAAGGGGCAGGGGGCAGGGTTCCTCTGGGGCCAACGTCCTGACTTTC
TRBV23-1	NA	TRBJ2-7	NA	CASSQGPPKTYEQYF	TGCGCCAGCAGTCAAGGGCCCCCTAAGACCTACGAGCAGTACTTC
TRBV7-9	NA	TRBJ1-3	NA	CASSSVQGIVGNTIYF	TGTGCCAGCAGCTCCGTCCAGGGAATAGTCGGAAACACCATATATTTT